The clone carrying this T cell receptor beta chain was observed a few times. No antigen is known for it. This entry is derived from a study of T cell repertoires in cytomegalovirus infection. Study in general: Based on public TCR beta signatures, there were indications of CMV infection and of a matching HLA type.

CDR1 is MDHEN and CDR2 is SYDVKM in the germline V gene. The V gene lost 6 bases and the J gene lost 8 bases, with 16 bases spanning the gap. CDR3 size: 13 residues. One entry per CDR3 protein, called by TCRdb with MiXCR from the reads. Of 310,000 or so distinct CDR3 sequences listed, 9.6% were seen once; the top ten hold approximately 2.3%. Findings and limits, study-wide: Using cumulative public TCR beta family frequency, the authors identified those who carried CMV together with the relevant HLA. The ex vivo response was dominated by HLA-C-restricted CMV-specific TCR beta clonotypes.

The sequence derives from a human donor in good health (CMV status not recorded). Some clones in this sample may be carry-over from other donors' samples. V gene TRBV28 combines with J gene TRBJ1-2, with D maybe TRBD1 (5 bases). The sample taken for sequencing was PBMCs. The CDR3 DNA reads as TGTGCCAGCAGCTTACTGGGGGGTTGGGGCTACACCTTC. Its protein product is CASSLLGGWGYTF.